This TCR beta chain is from a study of technical replicates of blood from a handful of donors. The germline gives CDR1 MDHEN, CDR2 SYDVKM. The CDR3 extends over 16 amino acids. The V segment lost 6 bases and the J segment 7 bases; nucleotides outside the gene matches: 13. Data came from immunoSEQ multiplex PCR; TCRdb stores just in-frame clones and leaves some out. The table records around 57,000 clones, around 94% of them present only once. The source material was T cells isolated from PBMCs. The TCR sequence derives from a human donor in good health. The genes are TRBV28 and TRBJ2-5; 11 nucleotides agree with TRBD2. The CDR3 sequence: CASSSQLAGVGGTQYF. For the CDR3, the DNA is TGTGCCAGCAGCTCACAACTAGCGGGAGTCGGGGGGACCCAGTACTTC. Drawing the rest from reference TRBV28 and TRBJ2-5, the complete variable domain is DVKVTQSSRYLVKRTGEKVFLECVQDMDHENMFWYRQDPGLGLRLIYFSYDVKMKEKGDIPEGYSVSREKKERFSLILESASTNQTSMYLCASSSQLAGVGGTQYFGPGTRLLVL.